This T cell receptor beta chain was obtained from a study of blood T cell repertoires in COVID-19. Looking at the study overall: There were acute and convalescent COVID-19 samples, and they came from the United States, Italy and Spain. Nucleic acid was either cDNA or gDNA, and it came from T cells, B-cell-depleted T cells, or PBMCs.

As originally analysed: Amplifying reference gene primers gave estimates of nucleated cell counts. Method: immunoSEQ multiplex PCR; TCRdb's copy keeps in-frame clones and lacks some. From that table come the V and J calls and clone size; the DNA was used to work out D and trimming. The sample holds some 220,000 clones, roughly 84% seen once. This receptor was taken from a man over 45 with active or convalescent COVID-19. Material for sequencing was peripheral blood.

CDR3 nucleotides: TGTGCCAGCAGCCGGTATAGCGGGACCTCCTACGAGCAGTACTTC. Translation gives CASSRYSGTSYEQYF. The V and J genes are TRBV28 and TRBJ2-7, with 8 bases matching TRBD2. V lost 6 bases to trimming and J lost 0 bases; unmatched junction nucleotides: 7. CDR1 and CDR2 from the germline V gene are MDHEN and SYDVKM. CDR3 length equals 15 residues. The full variable domain, in which reference TRBV28 and TRBJ2-7 provide the parts outside the CDR3, is DVKVTQSSRYLVKRTGEKVFLECVQDMDHENMFWYRQDPGLGLRLIYFSYDVKMKEKGDIPEGYSVSREKKERFSLILESASTNQTSMYLCASSRYSGTSYEQYFGPGTRLTVT.